Below, one TCR beta chain is given with its context. The antigen is undetermined. These data come from a study of lymphopenia after photon versus proton radiotherapy. Study-wide findings and caveats: After lymphocyte nadir, photon-treated repertoires showed oligoclonal expansion, especially CD8+ Temra.

Sequenced by immunoSEQ multiplex PCR; TCRdb stores in-frame clones only, minus some. This sample yields about 22,000 clones, of which more than 85% are seen a single time; around 10% belongs to the top ten. Trimming stripped 6 bases from V and 2 bases from J, with 4 bases between. CDR1 is KGHSH and CDR2 is LQKENI in the germline V gene. The CDR3 spans 11 residues. The clonotype originates from a man aged 80 or over with esophageal cancer. The rearrangement joins TRBV18 to TRBJ1-1, with no clear D. Sequenced here: peripheral blood, sampled from a patient treated with proton-based radiotherapy. Here the CDR3 reads CASSLNTEAFF. The CDR3 bases are TGTGCCAGCTCCCTTAACACTGAAGCTTTCTTT.